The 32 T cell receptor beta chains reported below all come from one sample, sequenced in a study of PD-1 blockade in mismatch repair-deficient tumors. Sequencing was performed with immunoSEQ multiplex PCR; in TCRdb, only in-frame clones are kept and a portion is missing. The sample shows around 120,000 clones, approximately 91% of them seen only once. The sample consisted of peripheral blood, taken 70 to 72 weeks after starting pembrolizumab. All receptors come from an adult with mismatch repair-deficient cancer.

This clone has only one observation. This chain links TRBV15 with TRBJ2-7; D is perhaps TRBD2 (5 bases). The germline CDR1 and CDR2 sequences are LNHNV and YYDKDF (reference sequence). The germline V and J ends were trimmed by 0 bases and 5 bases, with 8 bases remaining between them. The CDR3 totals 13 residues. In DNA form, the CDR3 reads TGTGCCACCAGCAGAGATTCGGGAAACGAGCAGTACTTC. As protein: CATSRDSGNEQYF.

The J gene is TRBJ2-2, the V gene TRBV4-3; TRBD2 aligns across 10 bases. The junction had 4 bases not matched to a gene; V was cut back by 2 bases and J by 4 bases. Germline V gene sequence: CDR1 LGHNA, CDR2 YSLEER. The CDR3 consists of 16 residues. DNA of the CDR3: TGCGCCAGCAGCCAAAGCGGGAGGGGCGGCACCGGGGAGCTGTTTTTT. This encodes CASSQSGRGGTGELFF.

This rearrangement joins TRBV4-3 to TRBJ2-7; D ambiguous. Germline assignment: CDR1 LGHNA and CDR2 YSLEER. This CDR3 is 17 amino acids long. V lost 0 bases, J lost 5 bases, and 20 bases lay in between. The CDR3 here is CASSQDPPGSPGHEQYF. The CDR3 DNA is TGCGCCAGCAGCCAAGACCCACCAGGTTCCCCAGGCCACGAGCAGTACTTC.

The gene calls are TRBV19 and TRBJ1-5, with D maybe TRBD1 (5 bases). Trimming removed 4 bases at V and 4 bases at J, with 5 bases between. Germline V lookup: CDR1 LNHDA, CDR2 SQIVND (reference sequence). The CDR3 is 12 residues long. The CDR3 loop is CASSTGNQPQHF. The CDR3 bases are TGTGCCAGTAGTACAGGGAATCAGCCCCAGCATTTT.

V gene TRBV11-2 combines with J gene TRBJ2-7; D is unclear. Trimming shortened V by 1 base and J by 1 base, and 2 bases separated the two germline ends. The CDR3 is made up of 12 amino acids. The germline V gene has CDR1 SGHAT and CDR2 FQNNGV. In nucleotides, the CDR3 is TGTGCCAGCAGCTTAGGATCCTACGAGCAGTACTTC. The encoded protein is CASSLGSYEQYF. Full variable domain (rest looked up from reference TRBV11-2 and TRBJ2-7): EAGVAQSPRYKIIEKRQSVAFWCNPISGHATLYWYQQILGQGPKLLIQFQNNGVVDDSQLPKDRFSAERLKGVDSTLKIQPAKLEDSAVYLCASSLGSYEQYFGPGTRLTVT.

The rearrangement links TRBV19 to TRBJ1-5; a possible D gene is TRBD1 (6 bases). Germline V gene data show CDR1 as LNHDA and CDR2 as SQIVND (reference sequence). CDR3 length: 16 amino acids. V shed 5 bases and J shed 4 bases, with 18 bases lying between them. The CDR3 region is CASSAPAGHPNQPQHF. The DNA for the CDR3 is TGTGCCAGTAGTGCCCCCGCGGGACACCCTAATCAGCCCCAGCATTTT.

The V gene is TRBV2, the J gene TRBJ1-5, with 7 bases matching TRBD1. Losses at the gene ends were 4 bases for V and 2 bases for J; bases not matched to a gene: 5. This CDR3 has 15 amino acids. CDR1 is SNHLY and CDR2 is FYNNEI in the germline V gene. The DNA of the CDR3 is TGTGCCAGCAGTGTAAAAGGGACAGGCAATCAGCCCCAGCATTTT. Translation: CASSVKGTGNQPQHF.

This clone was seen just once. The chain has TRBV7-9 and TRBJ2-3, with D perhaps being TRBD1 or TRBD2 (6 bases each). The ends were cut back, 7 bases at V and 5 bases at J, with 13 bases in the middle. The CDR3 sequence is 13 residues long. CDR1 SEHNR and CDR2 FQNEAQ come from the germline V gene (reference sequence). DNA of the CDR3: TGTGCCAGCAAGGGGGGAGGAGAAGATACGCAGTATTTT. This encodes CASKGGGEDTQYF.

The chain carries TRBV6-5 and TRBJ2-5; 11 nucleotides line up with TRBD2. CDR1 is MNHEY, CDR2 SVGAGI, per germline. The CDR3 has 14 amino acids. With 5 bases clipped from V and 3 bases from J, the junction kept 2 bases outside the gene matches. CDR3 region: CASSVGLAEETQYF. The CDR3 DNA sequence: TGTGCCAGCAGTGTGGGACTAGCGGAAGAGACCCAGTACTTC.

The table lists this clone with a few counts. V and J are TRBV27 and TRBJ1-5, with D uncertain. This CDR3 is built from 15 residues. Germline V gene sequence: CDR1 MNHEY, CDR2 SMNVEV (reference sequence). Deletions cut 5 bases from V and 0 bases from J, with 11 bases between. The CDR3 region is CASSPPHYSNQPQHF. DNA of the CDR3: TGTGCCAGCAGTCCCCCGCATTATAGCAATCAGCCCCAGCATTTT.

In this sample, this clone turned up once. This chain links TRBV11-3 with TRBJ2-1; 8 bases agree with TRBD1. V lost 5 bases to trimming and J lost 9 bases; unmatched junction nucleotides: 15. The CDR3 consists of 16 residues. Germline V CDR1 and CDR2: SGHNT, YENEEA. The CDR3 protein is CASSRTGRSPAGEQFF. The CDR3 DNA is TGTGCCAGCAGCCGGACAGGGCGCTCTCCGGCGGGTGAGCAGTTCTTC.

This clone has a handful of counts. Here the CDR3 DNA reads TGTGCCAGCAGCTTAGCCCGATGGGGGGGAGAGCAGTTCTTC. Its protein is CASSLARWGGEQFF. This chain uses TRBV7-8 with TRBJ2-1, with 7 bases lining up with TRBD2. Trimming took 0 bases from V and 10 from J; bases not matched to a gene: 6. The CDR3 has 14 amino acids. Per germline, CDR1 SGHVS and CDR2 FQNEAQ.

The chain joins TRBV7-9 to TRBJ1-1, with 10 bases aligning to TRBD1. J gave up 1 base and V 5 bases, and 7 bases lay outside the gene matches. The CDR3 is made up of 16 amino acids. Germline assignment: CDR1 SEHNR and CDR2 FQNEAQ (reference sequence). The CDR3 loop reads CASSPGQGIGNTEAFF. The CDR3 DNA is TGTGCCAGCAGCCCGGGACAGGGGATAGGGAACACTGAAGCTTTCTTT.

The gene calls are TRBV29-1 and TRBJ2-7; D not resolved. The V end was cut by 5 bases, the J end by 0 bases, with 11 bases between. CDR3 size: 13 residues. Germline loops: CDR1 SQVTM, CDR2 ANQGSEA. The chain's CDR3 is CSVSGSSSYEQYF. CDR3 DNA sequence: TGCAGCGTTTCAGGTTCCAGCTCCTACGAGCAGTACTTC.

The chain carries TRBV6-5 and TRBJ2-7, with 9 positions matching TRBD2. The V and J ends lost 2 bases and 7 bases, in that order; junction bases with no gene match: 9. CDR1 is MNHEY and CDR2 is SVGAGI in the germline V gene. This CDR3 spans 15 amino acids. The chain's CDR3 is CASSYVTSGFWEQYF. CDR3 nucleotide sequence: TGTGCCAGCAGTTACGTGACTAGCGGTTTCTGGGAGCAGTACTTC.

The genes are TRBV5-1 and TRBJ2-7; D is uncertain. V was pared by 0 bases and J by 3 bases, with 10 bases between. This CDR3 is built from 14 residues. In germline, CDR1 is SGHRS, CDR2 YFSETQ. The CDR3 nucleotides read TGCGCCAGCAGCTTGGTTCCCCGAAACTACGAGCAGTACTTC. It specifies CASSLVPRNYEQYF.

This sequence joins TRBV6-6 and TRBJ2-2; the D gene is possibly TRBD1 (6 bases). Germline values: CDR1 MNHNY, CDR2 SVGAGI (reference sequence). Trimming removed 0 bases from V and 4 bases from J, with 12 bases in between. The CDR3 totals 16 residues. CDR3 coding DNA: TGTGCCAGCAGTTACTCGTTCAGGGGTATCACCGGGGAGCTGTTTTTT. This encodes CASSYSFRGITGELFF.

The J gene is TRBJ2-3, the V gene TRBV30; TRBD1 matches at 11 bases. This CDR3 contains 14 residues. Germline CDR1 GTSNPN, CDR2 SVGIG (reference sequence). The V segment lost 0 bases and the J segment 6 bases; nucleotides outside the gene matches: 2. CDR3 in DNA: TGTGCCTGGAGTGTCGGACAGGGGGCTGATACGCAGTATTTT. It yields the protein CAWSVGQGADTQYF. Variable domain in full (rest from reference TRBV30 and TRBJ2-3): SQTIHQWPATLVQPVGSPLSLECTVEGTSNPNLYWYRQAAGRGLQLLFYSVGIGQISSEVPQNLSASRPQDRQFILSSKKLLLSDSGFYLCAWSVGQGADTQYFGPGTRLTVL.

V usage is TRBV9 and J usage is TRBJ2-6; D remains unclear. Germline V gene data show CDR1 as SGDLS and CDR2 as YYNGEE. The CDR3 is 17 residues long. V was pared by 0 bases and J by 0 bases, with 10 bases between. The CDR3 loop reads CASSVGPILSGANVLTF. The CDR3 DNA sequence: TGTGCCAGCAGCGTAGGGCCCATCCTCTCTGGGGCCAACGTCCTGACTTTC.

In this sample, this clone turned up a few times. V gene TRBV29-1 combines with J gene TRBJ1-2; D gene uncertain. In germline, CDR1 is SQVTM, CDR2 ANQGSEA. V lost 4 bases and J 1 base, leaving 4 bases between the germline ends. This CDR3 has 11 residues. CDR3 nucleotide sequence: TGCAGCGTTGGGCTTAACTATGGCTACACCTTC. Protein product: CSVGLNYGYTF.

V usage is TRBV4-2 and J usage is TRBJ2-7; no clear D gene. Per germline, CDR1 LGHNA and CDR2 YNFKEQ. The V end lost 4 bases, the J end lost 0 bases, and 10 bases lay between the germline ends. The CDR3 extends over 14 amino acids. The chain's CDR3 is CASSPKYPSYEQYF. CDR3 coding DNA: TGTGCCAGCAGCCCAAAATACCCCTCCTACGAGCAGTACTTC.

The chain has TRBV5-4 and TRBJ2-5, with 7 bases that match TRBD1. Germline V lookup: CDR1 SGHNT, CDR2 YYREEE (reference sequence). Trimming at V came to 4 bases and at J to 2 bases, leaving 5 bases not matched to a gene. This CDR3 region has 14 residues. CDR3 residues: CASSQGQKQETQYF. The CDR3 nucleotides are TGTGCCAGCAGCCAGGGACAGAAGCAAGAGACCCAGTACTTC.

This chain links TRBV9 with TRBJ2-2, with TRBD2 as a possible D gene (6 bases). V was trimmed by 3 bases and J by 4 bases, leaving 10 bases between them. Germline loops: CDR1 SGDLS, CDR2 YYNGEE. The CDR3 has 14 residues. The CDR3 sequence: CASSARGVTGELFF. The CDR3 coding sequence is TGTGCCAGCAGCGCCCGCGGGGTCACCGGGGAGCTGTTTTTT.

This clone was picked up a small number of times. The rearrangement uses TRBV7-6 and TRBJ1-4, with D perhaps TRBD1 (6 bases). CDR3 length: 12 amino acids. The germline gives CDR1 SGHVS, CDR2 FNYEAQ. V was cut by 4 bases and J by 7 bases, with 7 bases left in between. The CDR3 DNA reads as TGTGCCAGCAGCTCACAGGGTGAAAAACTGTTTTTT. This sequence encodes CASSSQGEKLFF.

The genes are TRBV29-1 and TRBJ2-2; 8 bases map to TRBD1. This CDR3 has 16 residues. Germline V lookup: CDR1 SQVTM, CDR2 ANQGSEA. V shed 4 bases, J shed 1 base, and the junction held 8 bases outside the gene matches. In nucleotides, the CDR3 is TGCAGCGTTGTTTCTAGGGACAGGAGGAACACCGGGGAGCTGTTTTTT. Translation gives CSVVSRDRRNTGELFF.

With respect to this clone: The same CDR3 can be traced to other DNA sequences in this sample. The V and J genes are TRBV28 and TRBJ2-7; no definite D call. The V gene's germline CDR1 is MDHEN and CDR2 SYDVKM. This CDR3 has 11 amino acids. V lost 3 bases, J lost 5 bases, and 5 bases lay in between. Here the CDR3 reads CASSLGNEQYF. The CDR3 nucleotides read TGTGCCAGCAGTTTGGGGAACGAGCAGTACTTC.

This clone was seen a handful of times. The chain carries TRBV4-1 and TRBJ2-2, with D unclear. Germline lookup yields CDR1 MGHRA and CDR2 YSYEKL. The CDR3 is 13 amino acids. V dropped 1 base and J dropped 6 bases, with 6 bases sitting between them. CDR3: CASSQVVPGELFF. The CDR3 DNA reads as TGCGCCAGCAGCCAAGTGGTCCCCGGGGAGCTGTTTTTT.

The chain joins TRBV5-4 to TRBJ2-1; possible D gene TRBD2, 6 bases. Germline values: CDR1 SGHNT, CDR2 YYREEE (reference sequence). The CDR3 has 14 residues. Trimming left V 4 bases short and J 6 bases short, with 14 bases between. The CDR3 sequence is CASSLGGAANEQFF. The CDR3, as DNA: TGTGCCAGCAGCCTCGGGGGAGCGGCCAATGAGCAGTTCTTC.

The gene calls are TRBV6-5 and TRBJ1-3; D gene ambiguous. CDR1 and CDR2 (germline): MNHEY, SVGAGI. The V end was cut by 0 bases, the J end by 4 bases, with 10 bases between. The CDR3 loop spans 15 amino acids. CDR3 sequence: CASSYSNLGGNTIYF. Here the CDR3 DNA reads TGTGCCAGCAGTTACTCCAACCTGGGGGGAAACACCATATATTTT.

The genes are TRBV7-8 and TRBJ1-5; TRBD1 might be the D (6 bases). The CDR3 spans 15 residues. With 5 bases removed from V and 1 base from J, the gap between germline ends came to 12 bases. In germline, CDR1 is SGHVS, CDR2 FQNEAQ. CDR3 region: CASSPHRASNQPQHF. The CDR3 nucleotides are TGTGCCAGCAGCCCCCACAGGGCAAGCAATCAGCCCCAGCATTTT. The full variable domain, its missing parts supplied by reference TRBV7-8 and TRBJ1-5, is GAGVSQSPRYKVAKRGQDVALRCDPISGHVSLFWYQQALGQGPEFLTYFQNEAQLDKSGLPSDRFFAERPEGSVSTLKIQRTQQEDSAVYLCASSPHRASNQPQHFGDGTRLSIL.

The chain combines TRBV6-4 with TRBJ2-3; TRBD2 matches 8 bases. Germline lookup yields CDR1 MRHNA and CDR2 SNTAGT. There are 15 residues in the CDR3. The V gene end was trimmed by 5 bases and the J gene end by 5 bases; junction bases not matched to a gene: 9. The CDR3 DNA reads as TGTGCCAGCAGTCCTCAGGCGGGAGGAAAAGATACGCAGTATTTT. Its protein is CASSPQAGGKDTQYF.

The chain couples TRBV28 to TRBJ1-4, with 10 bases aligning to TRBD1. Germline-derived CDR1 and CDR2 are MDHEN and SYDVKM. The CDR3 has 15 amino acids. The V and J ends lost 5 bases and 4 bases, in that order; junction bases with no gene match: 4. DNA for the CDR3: TGTGCCAGCAGTCGCCGGACAGGGGGTAATGAAAAACTGTTTTTT. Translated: CASSRRTGGNEKLFF.